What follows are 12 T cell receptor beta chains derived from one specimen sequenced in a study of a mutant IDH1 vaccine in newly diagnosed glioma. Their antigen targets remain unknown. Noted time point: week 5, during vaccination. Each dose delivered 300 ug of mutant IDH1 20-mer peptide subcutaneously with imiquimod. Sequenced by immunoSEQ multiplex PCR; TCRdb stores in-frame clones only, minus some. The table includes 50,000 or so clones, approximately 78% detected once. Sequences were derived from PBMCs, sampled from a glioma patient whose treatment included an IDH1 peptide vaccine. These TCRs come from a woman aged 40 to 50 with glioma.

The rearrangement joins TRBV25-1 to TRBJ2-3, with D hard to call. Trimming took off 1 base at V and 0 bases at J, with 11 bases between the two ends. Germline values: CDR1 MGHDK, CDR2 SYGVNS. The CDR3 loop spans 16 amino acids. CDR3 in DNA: TGTGCCAGCAGTGAATCCCCAGACCCTAGCACAGATACGCAGTATTTT. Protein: CASSESPDPSTDTQYF.

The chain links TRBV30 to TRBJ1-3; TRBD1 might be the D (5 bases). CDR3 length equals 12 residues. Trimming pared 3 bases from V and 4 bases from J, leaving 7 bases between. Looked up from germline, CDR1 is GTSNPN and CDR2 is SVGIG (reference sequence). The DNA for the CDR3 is TGTGCCTGGAGCTCAGGGGGAAACACCATATATTTT. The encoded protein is CAWSSGGNTIYF.

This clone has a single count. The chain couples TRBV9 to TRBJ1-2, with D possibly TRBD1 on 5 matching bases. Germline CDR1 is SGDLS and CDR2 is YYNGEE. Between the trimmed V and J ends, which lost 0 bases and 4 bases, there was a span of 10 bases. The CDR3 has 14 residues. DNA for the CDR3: TGTGCCAGCAGCGTAGGGCAGGGACTCTATGGCTACACCTTC. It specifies CASSVGQGLYGYTF.

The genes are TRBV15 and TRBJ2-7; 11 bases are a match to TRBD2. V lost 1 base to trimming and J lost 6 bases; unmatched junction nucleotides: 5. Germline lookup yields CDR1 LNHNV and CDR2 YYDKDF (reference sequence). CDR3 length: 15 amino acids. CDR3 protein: CATSRGTSGQGEQYF. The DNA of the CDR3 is TGTGCCACCAGCAGAGGGACTAGCGGGCAGGGCGAGCAGTACTTC.

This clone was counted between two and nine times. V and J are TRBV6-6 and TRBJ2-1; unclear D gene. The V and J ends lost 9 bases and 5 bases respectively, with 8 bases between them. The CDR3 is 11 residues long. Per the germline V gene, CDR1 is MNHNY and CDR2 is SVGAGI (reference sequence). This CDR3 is CASLKDNEQFF. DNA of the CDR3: TGTGCCAGTCTTAAAGACAATGAGCAGTTCTTC.

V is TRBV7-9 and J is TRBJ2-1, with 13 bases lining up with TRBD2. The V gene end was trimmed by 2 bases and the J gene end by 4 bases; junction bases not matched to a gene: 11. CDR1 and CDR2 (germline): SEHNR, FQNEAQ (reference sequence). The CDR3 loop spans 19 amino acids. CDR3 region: CASSLSTGLAGTLYNEQFF. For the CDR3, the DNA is TGTGCCAGCAGCTTATCGACGGGACTAGCGGGGACCTTGTACAATGAGCAGTTCTTC. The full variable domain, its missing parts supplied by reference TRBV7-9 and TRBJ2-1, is DTGVSQNPRHKITKRGQNVTFRCDPISEHNRLYWYRQTLGQGPEFLTYFQNEAQLEKSRLLSDRFSAERPKGSFSTLEIQRTEQGDSAMYLCASSLSTGLAGTLYNEQFFGPGTRLTVL.

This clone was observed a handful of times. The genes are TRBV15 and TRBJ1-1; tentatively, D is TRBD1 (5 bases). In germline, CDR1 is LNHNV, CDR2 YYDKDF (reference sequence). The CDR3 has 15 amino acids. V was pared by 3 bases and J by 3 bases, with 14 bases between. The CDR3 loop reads CATSSKQAGDTEAFF. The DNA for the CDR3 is TGTGCCACCAGCAGCAAACAGGCTGGGGACACTGAAGCTTTCTTT.

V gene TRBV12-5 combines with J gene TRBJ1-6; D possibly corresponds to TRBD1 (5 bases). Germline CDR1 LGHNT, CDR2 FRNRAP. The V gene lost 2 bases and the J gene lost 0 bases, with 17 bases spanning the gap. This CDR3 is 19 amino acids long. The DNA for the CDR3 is TGTGCTAGTGGTTTGAAGACCGTGGGGCTTAGCTCCTATAATTCACCCCTCCACTTT. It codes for CASGLKTVGLSSYNSPLHF.

CDR3: CASSRRGDGTGELFF. The CDR3 bases are TGCGCCAGCAGTCGACGGGGGGATGGCACCGGGGAGCTGTTTTTT. The V gene is TRBV10-1, the J gene TRBJ2-2, with TRBD2 identical over 7 bases. Germline V CDR1 and CDR2: WNHNN, SYGVQD (reference sequence). The CDR3 length is 15 residues. Unmatched junction bases numbered 7, after V lost 5 bases and J lost 4 bases.

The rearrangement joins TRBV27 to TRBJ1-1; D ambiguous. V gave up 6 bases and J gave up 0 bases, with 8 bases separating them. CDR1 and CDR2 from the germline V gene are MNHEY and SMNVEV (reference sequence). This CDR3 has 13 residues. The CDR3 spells CASRNDLNTEAFF. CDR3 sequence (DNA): TGTGCCAGCAGAAACGATCTGAACACTGAAGCTTTCTTT.

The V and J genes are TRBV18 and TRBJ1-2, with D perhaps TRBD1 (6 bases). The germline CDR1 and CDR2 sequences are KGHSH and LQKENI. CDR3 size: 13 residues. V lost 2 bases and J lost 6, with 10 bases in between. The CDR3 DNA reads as TGTGCCAGCTCACCAAGGAGGGGGGATGGCTACACCTTC. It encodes CASSPRRGDGYTF.

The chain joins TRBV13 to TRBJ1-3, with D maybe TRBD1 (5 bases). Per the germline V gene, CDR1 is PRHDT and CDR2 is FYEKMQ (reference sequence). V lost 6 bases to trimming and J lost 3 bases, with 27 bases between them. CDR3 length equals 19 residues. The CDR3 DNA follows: TGTGCCAGCAGACGCCAACCCCCAATTGAGGGGTCGTATGGAAACACCATATATTTT. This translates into CASRRQPPIEGSYGNTIYF.